Shown below are 5 T cell receptor beta chains from a single sample sequenced in a study of blood T cells in healthy people across ages. Sample-barcoded 5' priming and a J-beta primer mix drove a second PCR of about 6 to 12 cycles. TCRdb itself ran the 5' RACE reads through MiXCR, one entry per CDR3 protein. The repertoire holds around 870,000 distinct CDR3 sequences, with roughly 26% as singletons. Sample: blood. The receptors derive from a woman at least 80 years old in good health.

This clonotype was seen ten or more times. The chain combines TRBV6-6 with TRBJ1-6; 7 bases are a match to TRBD1. V gave up 8 bases and J gave up 7 bases; unmatched junction bases: 11. The CDR3 totals 15 residues. Per germline, CDR1 MNHNY and CDR2 SVGAGI (reference sequence). The CDR3 region is CASSPPGTENSPLHF. CDR3 sequence (DNA): TGTGCCAGCTCCCCCCCCGGGACAGAGAATTCACCCCTCCACTTT.

This clonotype has just a few counts. V gene TRBV7-8 combines with J gene TRBJ2-1; 8 bases map to TRBD1. The CDR3 totals 16 residues. V lost 5 bases, J lost 0 bases, and 6 bases stayed unmatched. The V gene's germline CDR1 is SGHVS and CDR2 FQNEAQ. CDR3 nucleotide sequence: TGTGCCAGCAGCCCACGGGACAGGAGCTCCTACAATGAGCAGTTCTTC. Its translation: CASSPRDRSSYNEQFF.

This clonotype came up a few times. This rearrangement joins TRBV28 to TRBJ2-5; maybe TRBD2 (5 bases). The J call is doubtful: the DNA matches TRBJ2-7 better. The CDR3 is 16 amino acids. Germline assignment: CDR1 MDHEN and CDR2 SYDVKM. In nucleotides, the CDR3 is TGTGCCAGCAGATCCTTCGAGCGGCTCGCAGCCTCCGAGCAGTACTTC. Protein sequence: CASRSFERLAASEQYF.

This chain uses TRBV28 with TRBJ1-6; D may be TRBD1 (6 bases). Per the germline V gene, CDR1 is MDHEN and CDR2 is SYDVKM. V dropped 4 bases and J dropped 3 bases, with 13 bases sitting between them. CDR3 length: 16 amino acids. CDR3 residues: CASSSYRAFYNSPLHF. The CDR3 nucleotides are TGTGCCAGCAGTTCGTACAGGGCGTTCTATAATTCACCCCTCCACTTT.

This clonotype was seen many times. The V and J genes are TRBV28 and TRBJ1-6, with D uncertain. CDR3 length: 13 amino acids. With 7 bases removed from V and 5 bases from J, the gap between germline ends came to 9 bases. Germline CDR1 reads MDHEN; CDR2 reads SYDVKM. CDR3 bases: TGTGCCAGCATTAAACAAGATAATTCACCCCTCCACTTT. It specifies CASIKQDNSPLHF. The full variable domain, its missing parts supplied by reference TRBV28 and TRBJ1-6, is DVKVTQSSRYLVKRTGEKVFLECVQDMDHENMFWYRQDPGLGLRLIYFSYDVKMKEKGDIPEGYSVSREKKERFSLILESASTNQTSMYLCASIKQDNSPLHFGNGTRLTVT.